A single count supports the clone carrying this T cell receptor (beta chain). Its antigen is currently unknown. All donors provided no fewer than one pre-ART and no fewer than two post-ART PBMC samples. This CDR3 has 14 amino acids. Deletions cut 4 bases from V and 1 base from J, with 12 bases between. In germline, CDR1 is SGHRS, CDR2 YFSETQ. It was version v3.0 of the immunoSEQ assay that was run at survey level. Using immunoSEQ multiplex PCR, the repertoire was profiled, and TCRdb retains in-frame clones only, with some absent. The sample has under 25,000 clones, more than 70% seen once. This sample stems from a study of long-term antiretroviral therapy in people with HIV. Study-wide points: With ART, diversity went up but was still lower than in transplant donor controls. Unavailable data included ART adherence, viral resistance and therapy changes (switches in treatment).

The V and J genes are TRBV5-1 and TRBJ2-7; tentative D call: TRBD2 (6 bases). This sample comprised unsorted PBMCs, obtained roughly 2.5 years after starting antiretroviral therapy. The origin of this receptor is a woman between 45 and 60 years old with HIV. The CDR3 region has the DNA TGCGCCAGCAGCGTGGGGGACTTGTCCTACGAGCAGTACTTC. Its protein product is CASSVGDLSYEQYF. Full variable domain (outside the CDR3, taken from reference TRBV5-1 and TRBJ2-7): KAGVTQTPRYLIKTRGQQVTLSCSPISGHRSVSWYQQTPGQGLQFLFEYFSETQRNKGNFPGRFSGRQFSNSRSEMNVSTLELGDSALYLCASSVGDLSYEQYFGPGTRLTVT.